The 32 T cell receptor beta chains listed next were all sequenced from one sample in a study of T cells in Graves' hyperthyroidism and ophthalmopathy. The source material, RNA transcripts, was used to amplify TCR beta CDR3 regions. HTBI primers were used for first-round RT-PCR of the TCR CDR3. TCRdb ran MiXCR on the multiplex PCR reads and lists one entry per CDR3 protein. The repertoire has over 700,000 distinct CDR3 sequences, 35% to 40% of them found once; the top ten carry 7.5% to 9.5%. The sequencing sample was made of blood. These receptors originate from a man between 18 and 35 years old with Graves' hyperthyroidism.

This sequence joins TRBV20-1 and TRBJ2-6, with 7 bases matching TRBD2. V lost 0 bases to trimming and J lost 0 bases; unmatched junction nucleotides: 5. This CDR3 is 17 amino acids long. Germline CDR1 DFQATT, CDR2 SNEGSKA (reference sequence). In DNA form, the CDR3 reads TGCAGTGCTAGAGATGCGGGCGGGGGCTCTGGGGCCAACGTCCTGACTTTC. It is translated as CSARDAGGGSGANVLTF.

This clonotype was seen repeatedly, ten times or more. The chain joins TRBV19 to TRBJ1-2; weak D call: TRBD1 (5 bases). There are 14 residues in the CDR3. Germline lookup yields CDR1 LNHDA and CDR2 SQIVND (reference sequence). With 5 bases removed from V and 4 bases from J, the gap between germline ends came to 14 bases. Here the CDR3 reads CASSYDSSSYGYTF. CDR3 nucleotide sequence: TGTGCCAGTAGTTACGACAGCAGTTCCTATGGCTACACCTTC.

The J gene is TRBJ1-5, the V gene TRBV19, with no clear D. CDR1 is LNHDA and CDR2 is SQIVND in the germline V gene (reference sequence). The CDR3 is 13 amino acids. The V and J ends lost 6 bases and 6 bases respectively, with 12 bases between them. The CDR3 coding sequence is TGTGCCAGTAGGACGGGTTGGGGTCAGCCCCAGCATTTT. Protein: CASRTGWGQPQHF.

This clonotype was detected a few times. The chain has TRBV12-3 or TRBV12-4 and TRBJ1-1, with TRBD1 as a possible D gene (5 bases). This CDR3 region has 13 residues. V lost 5 bases and J 7 bases, leaving 14 bases between the germline ends. CDR3: CASSEYRQSEAFF. As DNA, the CDR3 is TGTGCCAGCAGTGAATATAGACAGAGTGAAGCTTTCTTT.

The rearrangement links TRBV19 to TRBJ1-2; D not resolved. The CDR3 is 14 residues long. V was clipped by 1 base and J by 2 bases, with 8 bases between them. The germline V gene has CDR1 LNHDA and CDR2 SQIVND (reference sequence). CDR3 amino acids: CASSIVPPNYGYTF. CDR3 coding DNA: TGTGCCAGTAGTATAGTTCCACCAAACTATGGCTACACCTTC.

CDR3 DNA: TGTGCTAGAAGCGGAGGGGCAGGGCGTCAGCCCCAGCATTTT. Translating gives CARSGGAGRQPQHF. This chain links TRBV9 with TRBJ1-5; perhaps TRBD1 as D (5 bases). CDR1 is SGDLS and CDR2 is YYNGEE in the germline V gene. The CDR3 has 14 amino acids. Full variable domain (remainder filled in from reference TRBV9 and TRBJ1-5): DSGVTQTPKHLITATGQRVTLRCSPRSGDLSVYWYQQSLDQGLQFLIQYYNGEERAKGNILERFSAQQFPDLHSELNLSSLELGDSALYFCARSGGAGRQPQHFGDGTRLSIL.

The chain carries TRBV2 and TRBJ2-5; TRBD2 agrees at 8 bases. Germline lookup yields CDR1 SNHLY and CDR2 FYNNEI. Trimming at V came to 4 bases and at J to 1 base, leaving 2 bases not matched to a gene. The CDR3 contains 14 residues. DNA of the CDR3: TGTGCCAGCAGTGGCGGGGGGCTCCAAGAGACCCAGTACTTC. Translating it yields CASSGGGLQETQYF.

The chain links TRBV12-3 or TRBV12-4 to TRBJ1-6; D remains ambiguous. There are 11 residues in the CDR3. V was trimmed by 6 bases and J by 16 bases, leaving 13 bases between them. Written as DNA, the CDR3 is TGTGCCAGCAGCTCGGGCCGCTGGCTCCACTTT. Amino acid sequence: CASSSGRWLHF.

J is TRBJ2-7 and V is TRBV7-9; TRBD1 agrees at 7 bases. This CDR3 region has 16 residues. Per germline, CDR1 SEHNR and CDR2 FQNEAQ (reference sequence). After removal of 3 bases from V and 3 bases from J, the junction contained 11 bases not matched to a gene. The CDR3 DNA reads as TGTGCCAGCAGCTTGACATTCCGGGACAGATTCTACGAGCAGTACTTC. This translates into CASSLTFRDRFYEQYF.

At least ten counts were recorded for this clonotype. The junction departs from the called germline gene at one end, perhaps through a read error. The chain uses TRBV11-1 and TRBJ2-5, with D possibly matching TRBD1 (6 bases). From germline, CDR1 is SGHAT and CDR2 FQDESV (reference sequence). The CDR3 totals 13 residues. The CDR3 loop is CASSQGRAETQYF. CDR3 bases: TGCGCCAGCAGCCAGGGGCGGGCAGAGACCCAGTACTTC.

The chain recombines TRBV7-9 with TRBJ1-2; a possible D gene is TRBD1 (6 bases). The CDR3 has 16 amino acids. Germline CDR1 SEHNR, CDR2 FQNEAQ (reference sequence). Trimming removed 4 bases from V and 7 bases from J, with 22 bases in between. The DNA of the CDR3 is TGTGCCAGCAGCTCCGCAGGGGTAGGGGTTTCGGGTGGCTACACCTTC. Translating it yields CASSSAGVGVSGGYTF.

The V call is TRBV7-3, the J call TRBJ2-2; the D is unclear. Germline CDR1 and CDR2: SGHTA and FQGTGA. Trimming pared 5 bases from V and 6 bases from J, leaving 16 bases between. The CDR3 extends over 15 amino acids. CDR3 amino acids: CASSPPSAGPGELFF. CDR3 nucleotides: TGTGCCAGCAGCCCCCCCTCGGCTGGGCCCGGGGAGCTGTTTTTT.

V usage is TRBV7-3 and J usage is TRBJ2-5; D might be TRBD1 or TRBD2, each matching 6 bases. The CDR3 runs to 14 residues. V lost 0 bases and J 3 bases, leaving 8 bases between the germline ends. In germline, CDR1 is SGHTA, CDR2 FQGTGA. The CDR3 DNA sequence: TGTGCCAGCAGCTTAACGAGGGGGGAAGAGACCCAGTACTTC. This encodes CASSLTRGEETQYF.

In regard to this clonotype: This may come from a read error, since a much larger clone is one base off. The rearrangement joins TRBV2 to TRBJ1-5, with D perhaps matching TRBD1 (5 bases). Trimming removed 7 bases from V and 5 bases from J, with 15 bases in between. This CDR3 has 14 amino acids. Germline lookup yields CDR1 SNHLY and CDR2 FYNNEI. The CDR3 protein is CASTFFRGDQPQHF. The CDR3 region has the DNA TGTGCCAGCACCTTCTTCCGGGGGGATCAGCCCCAGCATTTT.

This clonotype came up many times. This rearrangement joins TRBV7-9 to TRBJ1-5; possible D gene TRBD1, 6 bases. The V end was cut by 3 bases, the J end by 8 bases, with 11 bases between. The CDR3 spans 13 residues. The germline gives CDR1 SEHNR, CDR2 FQNEAQ (reference sequence). The CDR3 loop is CASSFWGAEPQHF. The CDR3 nucleotides read TGTGCCAGCAGCTTTTGGGGGGCCGAGCCCCAGCATTTT.

This CDR3 reads CSPLTGRYGYTF. CDR3 nucleotide sequence: TGCAGCCCTCTGACAGGGAGATATGGCTACACCTTC. The V gene is TRBV29-1, the J gene TRBJ1-2, with 7 bases identical to TRBD1. Germline V CDR1 and CDR2: SQVTM, ANQGSEA. The V segment lost 8 bases and the J segment 5 bases; nucleotides outside the gene matches: 8. This CDR3 comprises 12 residues.

This clonotype showed up many times. J is TRBJ2-5 and V is TRBV7-8; D is unresolved. Germline V gives CDR1 SGHVS, CDR2 FQNEAQ. The V end was cut by 5 bases, the J end by 2 bases, with 9 bases between. CDR3 size: 13 residues. DNA for the CDR3: TGTGCCAGCAGCCCACGCCATCAAGAGACCCAGTACTTC. It encodes CASSPRHQETQYF.

This clonotype has only a few counts. This chain uses TRBV7-9 with TRBJ1-2; 10 bases align to TRBD1. This CDR3 has 16 amino acids. Germline V CDR1 and CDR2: SEHNR, FQNEAQ (reference sequence). Trimming at V came to 2 bases and at J to 3 bases, leaving 6 bases not matched to a gene. The CDR3 is CASSLIFGTGDYGYTF. CDR3 nucleotide sequence: TGTGCCAGCAGCTTAATATTCGGGACAGGGGACTATGGCTACACCTTC.

The V gene is TRBV19, the J gene TRBJ1-2; maybe TRBD1 (6 bases). This CDR3 comprises 14 residues. V lost 1 base and J 4 bases, leaving 10 bases between the germline ends. Germline assignment: CDR1 LNHDA and CDR2 SQIVND (reference sequence). In DNA form, the CDR3 reads TGTGCCAGTAGTATAGGACGGGGGGCCTATGGCTACACCTTC. Amino acid sequence: CASSIGRGAYGYTF.

V gene TRBV6-5 combines with J gene TRBJ1-6; 7 bases are shared with TRBD1. Germline assignment: CDR1 MNHEY and CDR2 SVGAGI. The CDR3 is 17 residues long. Trimming at V came to 4 bases and at J to 7 bases, leaving 13 bases not matched to a gene. The CDR3 coding sequence is TGTGCCAGCAGTTCTCCCCTTTCGACAGGGAGGAATTCACCCCTCCACTTT. Its protein is CASSSPLSTGRNSPLHF.

The J gene is TRBJ1-1, the V gene TRBV9; 7 bases align to TRBD1. This CDR3 is 15 amino acids long. With V trimmed by 2 bases and J by 6 bases, 10 bases remained unmatched. The V gene's germline CDR1 is SGDLS and CDR2 YYNGEE. The DNA of the CDR3 is TGTGCCAGCAGCGTCCTAACGACAGGGTCCTCTGAAGCTTTCTTT. Its protein product is CASSVLTTGSSEAFF.

The gene calls are TRBV4-1 and TRBJ1-6; 10 positions match TRBD1. CDR1 MGHRA and CDR2 YSYEKL come from the germline V gene. V dropped 2 bases and J dropped 9; count of bases not matched to a gene: 4. This CDR3 has 15 residues. The DNA for the CDR3 is TGCGCCAGCAGCCAATCCGGGACAGGGGCTTCACCCCTCCACTTT. Translated, it gives CASSQSGTGASPLHF.

The chain links TRBV10-3 to TRBJ1-2; a weak D match, TRBD1 (6 bases). The CDR3 sequence is 15 residues long. Germline-derived CDR1 and CDR2 are ENHRY and SYGVKD. V dropped 10 bases and J dropped 1 base, with 19 bases sitting between them. The CDR3 sequence is CASGKTTGSNYGYTF. CDR3 nucleotides: TGTGCCAGCGGGAAAACCACAGGGAGTAACTATGGCTACACCTTC.

Note on this clonotype: This may be a read error: a much more frequent sequence differs by one nucleotide. The rearrangement links TRBV2 to TRBJ1-3; 7 nucleotides line up with TRBD1. Germline lookup yields CDR1 SNHLY and CDR2 FYNNEI. CDR3 length: 14 amino acids. The CDR3 loop is CASSSRDRGSTIYF. As DNA, the CDR3 is TGTGCCAGCAGCTCCCGGGACAGAGGAAGCACCATATATTTT.

This clonotype was recorded many times. The chain recombines TRBV10-3 with TRBJ1-1; a weak D match, TRBD1 (5 bases). Germline V gives CDR1 ENHRY, CDR2 SYGVKD. The CDR3 is 14 amino acids. The V end was cut by 2 bases, the J end by 2 bases, with 9 bases between. The CDR3 here is CAISETGQNTEAFF. CDR3 coding DNA: TGTGCCATCAGTGAGACGGGGCAAAACACTGAAGCTTTCTTT.

There are many counts of this clonotype. This chain joins TRBV15 and TRBJ1-4, with a possible D match to TRBD1 (5 bases). The length of the CDR3 is 15 residues. The V gene's germline CDR1 is LNHNV and CDR2 YYDKDF (reference sequence). V dropped 1 base and J dropped 12 bases, with 18 bases sitting between them. CDR3 in amino acids: CATSRARTATGELFF. The DNA for the CDR3 is TGTGCCACCAGCAGAGCTAGAACGGCCACGGGGGAACTGTTTTTT. The full variable domain, its missing parts supplied by reference TRBV15 and TRBJ1-4, is DAMVIQNPRYQVTQFGKPVTLSCSQTLNHNVMYWYQQKSSQAPKLLFHYYDKDFNNEADTPDNFQSRRPNTSFCFLDIRSPGLGDTAMYLCATSRARTATGELFFGSGTQLSVL.

The chain combines TRBV25-1 with TRBJ2-5; TRBD2 matches at 7 bases. Trimming cost V 7 bases and J 2 bases; bases outside gene matches: 7. Looked up from germline, CDR1 is MGHDK and CDR2 is SYGVNS. The CDR3 covers 14 residues. The CDR3 DNA reads TGTGCCAGCACCGTCCCGGGAGGACAAGAGACCCAGTACTTC. It specifies CASTVPGGQETQYF.

The rearrangement uses TRBV6-5 and TRBJ1-1; D is possibly TRBD1 (6 bases). Germline V CDR1 and CDR2: MNHEY, SVGAGI. This CDR3 has 13 residues. The ends were cut back, 2 bases at V and 6 bases at J, with 10 bases in the middle. In DNA form, the CDR3 reads TGTGCCAGCAGTTACCAGGGGACGTCTGAAGCTTTCTTT. It yields the protein CASSYQGTSEAFF.

This clonotype has a handful of counts. Germline is not matched at one junction end, which may reflect a read error. The chain employs TRBV7-9 and TRBJ1-6, with D unresolved. The CDR3 loop spans 15 amino acids. Germline loops: CDR1 SEHNR, CDR2 FQNEAQ (reference sequence). The CDR3, as DNA: TGCGCCAGCAGCCAACCTAGGACGGGGAATTCACCCCTCCACTTT. This encodes CASSQPRTGNSPLHF.

Comment on this clonotype: A much more abundant neighbour one base away suggests this may be a read error. This chain uses TRBV29-1 with TRBJ2-2; a possible D gene is TRBD2 (5 bases). CDR3 length: 13 residues. CDR1 SQVTM and CDR2 ANQGSEA come from the germline V gene. CDR3: CSVGFSNTGELLF. The CDR3 region has the DNA TGCAGCGTTGGCTTCAGTAACACCGGGGAGCTGCTTTTT.

This clonotype was seen more than once but under ten times. The rearrangement uses TRBV20-1 and TRBJ1-5; 7 bases map to TRBD1. This CDR3 spans 16 amino acids. From germline, CDR1 is DFQATT and CDR2 SNEGSKA (reference sequence). Germline trimming cut 5 bases from V and 5 bases from J; bases unmatched to any gene: 15. In nucleotides, the CDR3 is TGCAGTGCTTCGCCCACCGGACAGGAGAACTATCAGCCCCAGCATTTT. Amino acids: CSASPTGQENYQPQHF.

The chain recombines TRBV29-1 with TRBJ2-6; D is unclear. This CDR3 comprises 14 residues. CDR1 is SQVTM and CDR2 is ANQGSEA in the germline V gene. Trimming removed 8 bases from V and 0 bases from J, with 11 bases in between. The CDR3 DNA reads as TGCAGCTTGGTAGGAGACTCTGGGGCCAACGTCCTGACTTTC. Translating it yields CSLVGDSGANVLTF.